The 15 T cell receptor beta chains below were found in one sample sequenced in a study of cytomegalovirus exposure and HLA in healthy donors. The method was immunoSEQ multiplex PCR; TCRdb's version includes in-frame clones alone and lacks a portion of them. The sample carries approximately 300,000 clones, around 86% recorded once. The material sequenced was PBMCs. The receptors shown here come from a woman aged 18-29 years in good health and CMV-seronegative.

In nucleotides, the CDR3 is TGCGCCAGCAGCCAAGACCAAGGGTCCGGGGTTTCCTACGAGCAGTACTTC. It encodes CASSQDQGSGVSYEQYF. The chain is built from TRBV4-3 and TRBJ2-7; tentative D call: TRBD2 (5 bases). The CDR3 is 17 amino acids. Deletions cut 0 bases from V and 1 base from J, with 16 bases between. CDR1 and CDR2 from the germline V gene are LGHNA and YSLEER.

This clone was detected only once. The rearrangement uses TRBV7-2 and TRBJ2-7; 8 bases map to TRBD1. CDR1 is SGHTA and CDR2 is FQGNSA in the germline V gene. The V and J ends lost 5 bases and 5 bases, in that order; junction bases with no gene match: 5. The CDR3 is made up of 13 amino acids. This CDR3 reads CASSADREHEQYF. CDR3 sequence (DNA): TGTGCCAGCAGCGCGGACAGGGAGCACGAGCAGTACTTC.

CDR3 region: CASSPLRAGAFF. CDR3 nucleotides: TGTGCCAGCTCACCACTACGGGCGGGGGCTTTCTTT. The chain employs TRBV18 and TRBJ1-1; D ambiguous. Between the trimmed V and J ends, which lost 1 base and 11 bases, there was a span of 11 bases. The CDR3 length is 12 residues. Germline-derived CDR1 and CDR2 are KGHSH and LQKENI.

J is TRBJ2-5 and V is TRBV6-1; D not resolved. CDR3 size: 16 residues. The V end was cut by 3 bases, the J end by 2 bases, with 16 bases between. Looked up from germline, CDR1 is MNHNS and CDR2 is SASEGT. Here the CDR3 reads CASSEGTWYSQETQYF. The CDR3 nucleotides read TGTGCCAGCAGTGAGGGCACCTGGTACAGTCAAGAGACCCAGTACTTC.

The chain couples TRBV14 to TRBJ2-1; 7 positions agree with TRBD1. The CDR3 spans 15 residues. After removal of 2 bases from V and 10 bases from J, the junction contained 11 bases not matched to a gene. From germline, CDR1 is SGHDN and CDR2 FVKESK. This CDR3 reads CASSQRQGPTGEQFF. The CDR3 bases are TGTGCCAGCAGCCAAAGACAGGGACCTACGGGGGAGCAGTTCTTC.

V gene TRBV28 combines with J gene TRBJ2-7, with 10 bases lining up with TRBD1. The CDR3 extends over 14 amino acids. Trimming cost V 5 bases and J 4 bases; bases outside gene matches: 5. Per germline, CDR1 MDHEN and CDR2 SYDVKM. DNA for the CDR3: TGTGCCAGCAGTGGGGGGACAGGGGATTACGAGCAGTACTTC. Translating it yields CASSGGTGDYEQYF.

This chain connects TRBV6-5 to TRBJ2-5; 11 nucleotides agree with TRBD2. This CDR3 spans 15 amino acids. Germline assignment: CDR1 MNHEY and CDR2 SVGAGI. The V and J ends lost 8 bases and 1 base, in that order; junction bases with no gene match: 6. This CDR3 is CASRPGTSGQETQYF. In DNA, the CDR3 is TGTGCCAGCCGCCCAGGGACTAGCGGCCAAGAGACCCAGTACTTC.

The CDR3 nucleotides are TGTGCCAGCCGTATGACAGGGAGAGTCGATGGCTACACCTTC. Translation gives CASRMTGRVDGYTF. J is TRBJ1-2 and V is TRBV6-1; 7 bases are shared with TRBD1. The CDR3 extends over 14 amino acids. Germline V gene data show CDR1 as MNHNS and CDR2 as SASEGT. J lost 6 bases, V lost 8 bases, and 12 bases had no gene match.

This chain links TRBV27 with TRBJ2-2; 14 bases are a match to TRBD2. Germline values: CDR1 MNHEY, CDR2 SMNVEV (reference sequence). Trimming cost V 5 bases and J 4 bases; bases outside gene matches: 15. The CDR3 contains 20 residues. This CDR3 reads CASSPVPGLAGVGSTGELFF. In DNA, the CDR3 is TGTGCCAGCAGTCCAGTACCGGGACTAGCGGGAGTGGGGAGCACCGGGGAGCTGTTTTTT.

The chain employs TRBV7-2 and TRBJ2-7, with TRBD2 as a possible D gene (6 bases). Looked up from germline, CDR1 is SGHTA and CDR2 is FQGNSA. The length of the CDR3 is 14 residues. V was shortened by 4 bases and J by 3 bases, with 13 bases between the two germline ends. CDR3: CASSSGLMGYEQYF. The CDR3 DNA reads as TGTGCCAGCAGCTCCGGACTAATGGGCTACGAGCAGTACTTC.

Comments on this clone: Other DNA sequences in the sample encode the same CDR3. This chain links TRBV28 with TRBJ2-5; unclear D gene. This CDR3 is built from 13 residues. Deletions cut 3 bases from V and 2 bases from J, with 7 bases between. Germline V gene data show CDR1 as MDHEN and CDR2 as SYDVKM. CDR3 loop: CASSFERQETQYF. The DNA of the CDR3 is TGTGCCAGCAGTTTCGAGCGACAAGAGACCCAGTACTTC.

This clone was recorded a few times. The rearrangement joins TRBV5-1 to TRBJ1-3; D unresolved. V lost 2 bases, J lost 7 bases, and 4 bases lay in between. Germline CDR1 is SGHRS and CDR2 is YFSETQ. The CDR3 runs to 11 residues. This CDR3 is CASSFGNTIYF. DNA of the CDR3: TGCGCCAGCAGCTTCGGGAACACCATATATTTT.

The J gene is TRBJ2-7, the V gene TRBV5-1; a possible D gene is TRBD2 (5 bases). The CDR3 is 14 amino acids. V shed 0 bases and J shed 2 bases, with 9 bases lying between them. Per germline, CDR1 SGHRS and CDR2 YFSETQ. Here the CDR3 reads CASSLASKPYEQYF. The CDR3 region has the DNA TGCGCCAGCAGCTTGGCTAGCAAACCCTACGAGCAGTACTTC.

The CDR3 bases are TGTGCCAGCAGCGTAGTAGGGGGGGTATCCTACAATGAGCAGTTCTTC. Its translation: CASSVVGGVSYNEQFF. The chain has TRBV9 and TRBJ2-1, with a tentative D call TRBD2 (7 bases). The V gene's germline CDR1 is SGDLS and CDR2 YYNGEE. CDR3 length: 16 residues. Trimming pared 0 bases from V and 1 base from J, leaving 11 bases between.

V usage is TRBV6-5 and J usage is TRBJ2-3; 11 nucleotides match TRBD2. The germline V gene has CDR1 MNHEY and CDR2 SVGAGI. V lost 7 bases to trimming and J lost 4 bases; unmatched junction nucleotides: 7. The CDR3 length is 15 residues. The CDR3 DNA is TGTGCCAGCACCATAGCGGGAGGGCGTGCAGATACGCAGTATTTT. It codes for CASTIAGGRADTQYF.